These 32 T cell receptor beta chains were sequenced from one sample in a study of cytomegalovirus exposure and HLA in healthy donors. With 60 Vbeta and 13 Jbeta primers, the PCR was carried out. TCRdb's copy holds only in-frame clones and misses some; the assay was immunoSEQ multiplex PCR. The sample comprises over 100,000 clones, about 64% of which are singletons, and 2% to 3% rests with the top ten. The sequencing input was PBMCs. Receptors originate from a woman aged 40 to 55 in good health and CMV-seronegative.

This clone was detected only a few times. This rearrangement joins TRBV5-4 to TRBJ1-6, with D possibly TRBD1 on 6 matching bases. Germline V lookup: CDR1 SGHNT, CDR2 YYREEE (reference sequence). Trimming removed 3 bases at V and 18 bases at J, with 25 bases between. There are 15 residues in the CDR3. Written as DNA, the CDR3 is TGTGCCAGCAGCTCCCCCGGGACACCGTCGGGCGGCCACCACTTT. It encodes CASSSPGTPSGGHHF.

V and J are TRBV6-1 and TRBJ2-1; 14 bases align to TRBD2. The CDR3 runs 15 residues. Germline CDR1 MNHNS, CDR2 SASEGT. With 4 bases clipped from V and 4 bases from J, the junction kept 0 bases outside the gene matches. The CDR3 loop reads CASSGTSGGYNEQFF. Here the CDR3 DNA reads TGTGCCAGCAGTGGGACTAGCGGGGGGTACAATGAGCAGTTCTTC.

The J gene is TRBJ1-3, the V gene TRBV5-1; possible D gene TRBD1, 5 bases. Germline V lookup: CDR1 SGHRS, CDR2 YFSETQ. The CDR3 length is 16 residues. V was cut by 0 bases and J by 0 bases, with 10 bases left in between. CDR3 residues: CASSLALQDSGNTIYF. For the CDR3, the DNA is TGCGCCAGCAGCTTGGCCCTACAGGACTCTGGAAACACCATATATTTT.

The rearrangement uses TRBV2 and TRBJ2-2, with TRBD1 as a possible D gene (6 bases). This CDR3 contains 14 residues. Germline CDR1 and CDR2: SNHLY and FYNNEI. Trimming took 6 bases from V and 1 from J, leaving 9 bases between them. This CDR3 is CASRPDRNTGELFF. CDR3 sequence (DNA): TGTGCCAGCAGACCGGACAGGAACACCGGGGAGCTGTTTTTT.

The chain has TRBV29-1 and TRBJ2-1, with D possibly TRBD1 on 5 matching bases. CDR1 and CDR2 (germline): SQVTM, ANQGSEA. The CDR3 consists of 13 residues. Trimming left V 4 bases short and J 0 bases short, with 7 bases between. CDR3 in amino acids: CSVVTDSYNEQFF. The CDR3 DNA reads TGCAGCGTTGTGACAGACTCCTACAATGAGCAGTTCTTC.

The chain links TRBV5-1 to TRBJ2-7, with 9 bases lining up with TRBD1. Germline assignment: CDR1 SGHRS and CDR2 YFSETQ. The CDR3 totals 15 residues. After removal of 3 bases from V and 5 bases from J, the junction contained 9 bases not matched to a gene. The CDR3 DNA reads as TGCGCCAGCAGCTGGACAGGGGCCAGGGGGGACGAGCAGTACTTC. It specifies CASSWTGARGDEQYF.

This clone was recorded a few times. This rearrangement joins TRBV7-9 to TRBJ2-2, with D possibly TRBD1 on 5 matching bases. The length of the CDR3 is 15 residues. Trimming removed 2 bases at V and 4 bases at J, with 11 bases between. The germline CDR1 and CDR2 sequences are SEHNR and FQNEAQ (reference sequence). The chain's CDR3 is CASSLTGAVTGELFF. The CDR3 coding sequence is TGTGCCAGCAGCTTAACTGGGGCGGTCACCGGGGAGCTGTTTTTT.

This clone was found a few times. This sequence joins TRBV4-1 and TRBJ2-7, with 7 bases fitting TRBD2. Looked up from germline, CDR1 is MGHRA and CDR2 is YSYEKL. V dropped 1 base and J dropped 0; count of bases not matched to a gene: 6. The CDR3 sequence is 16 residues long. The CDR3 nucleotides are TGCGCCAGCAGCCAAGTTGGGTGGGGGGGCTCCTACGAGCAGTACTTC. Its translation is CASSQVGWGGSYEQYF.

The chain uses TRBV6-5 and TRBJ2-7; 7 nucleotides match TRBD2. The CDR3 is 15 residues long. Germline V lookup: CDR1 MNHEY, CDR2 SVGAGI. With 2 bases clipped from V and 4 bases from J, the junction kept 8 bases outside the gene matches. The CDR3, as DNA: TGTGCCAGCAGTTACCGCTTTGGCGGGGGTTACGAGCAGTACTTC. Amino acids: CASSYRFGGGYEQYF.

This clone has only a few counts. J is TRBJ1-5 and V is TRBV7-2; 7 bases are a match to TRBD1. V shed 5 bases, J shed 1 base, and the junction held 2 bases outside the gene matches. The CDR3 extends over 14 amino acids. The V gene's germline CDR1 is SGHTA and CDR2 FQGNSA. DNA of the CDR3: TGTGCCAGCAGCAGACAGGGCAGCAATCAGCCCCAGCATTTT. Translating gives CASSRQGSNQPQHF.

As regards this clone: This specimen includes other DNA sequences encoding the same CDR3. The V gene is TRBV30, the J gene TRBJ2-3; D perhaps matches TRBD2 (6 bases). With 1 base removed from V and 4 bases from J, the gap between germline ends came to 12 bases. Germline assignment: CDR1 GTSNPN and CDR2 SVGIG (reference sequence). CDR3 length equals 14 residues. CDR3 amino acids: CAWSGGSGADTQYF. DNA of the CDR3: TGTGCCTGGAGTGGGGGTTCGGGGGCAGATACGCAGTATTTT. Looking up the rest from reference TRBV30 and TRBJ2-3 gives the full variable domain: SQTIHQWPATLVQPVGSPLSLECTVEGTSNPNLYWYRQAAGRGLQLLFYSVGIGQISSEVPQNLSASRPQDRQFILSSKKLLLSDSGFYLCAWSGGSGADTQYFGPGTRLTVL.

The chain links TRBV27 to TRBJ1-6; 11 bases are a match to TRBD1. The CDR3 sequence is 16 residues long. The V gene end was trimmed by 2 bases and the J gene end by 9 bases; junction bases not matched to a gene: 6. Germline values: CDR1 MNHEY, CDR2 SMNVEV (reference sequence). The CDR3 sequence is CASSLPGTGGISPLHF. In DNA form, the CDR3 reads TGTGCCAGCAGTTTACCGGGGACAGGGGGGATTTCACCCCTCCACTTT.

The chain employs TRBV18 and TRBJ1-1; the match to TRBD1 covers 10 bases. CDR3 length equals 18 residues. CDR1 and CDR2 from the germline V gene are KGHSH and LQKENI. J lost 11 bases, V lost 5 bases, and 23 bases had no gene match. For the CDR3, the DNA is TGTGCCAGCTCAAACACTGTCACGACAGGGGGCGCAAAGACGGTTGCTTTCTTT. It specifies CASSNTVTTGGAKTVAFF.

The chain uses TRBV30 and TRBJ1-4; TRBD1 aligns across 7 bases. The germline V gene encodes CDR1 GTSNPN and CDR2 SVGIG (reference sequence). The CDR3 runs to 15 residues. V gave up 5 bases and J gave up 1 base; unmatched junction bases: 7. The CDR3 nucleotides read TGTGCCTGGCTCGCCCAGGGGGAAACTAATGAAAAACTGTTTTTT. Translating it yields CAWLAQGETNEKLFF. The full variable domain, with the rest looked up from reference TRBV30 and TRBJ1-4, is SQTIHQWPATLVQPVGSPLSLECTVEGTSNPNLYWYRQAAGRGLQLLFYSVGIGQISSEVPQNLSASRPQDRQFILSSKKLLLSDSGFYLCAWLAQGETNEKLFFGSGTQLSVL.

The chain combines TRBV6-5 with TRBJ2-1, with D possibly matching TRBD1 (5 bases). Trimming left V 5 bases short and J 2 bases short, with 13 bases between. Germline V gene data show CDR1 as MNHEY and CDR2 as SVGAGI. The CDR3 totals 15 residues. The CDR3 protein is CASSSQGGAYNEQFF. The CDR3 DNA is TGTGCCAGCAGTAGTCAGGGTGGGGCCTACAATGAGCAGTTCTTC.

The rearrangement links TRBV7-2 to TRBJ2-1; possible D gene TRBD2, 5 bases. The length of the CDR3 is 13 residues. V lost 6 bases to trimming and J lost 2 bases, with 8 bases between them. The V gene's germline CDR1 is SGHTA and CDR2 FQGNSA. DNA of the CDR3: TGTGCCAGCAGTTCCGGGGCCTACAATGAGCAGTTCTTC. Amino acids: CASSSGAYNEQFF. Full variable domain (rest looked up from reference TRBV7-2 and TRBJ2-1): GAGVSQSPSNKVTEKGKDVELRCDPISGHTALYWYRQSLGQGLEFLIYFQGNSAPDKSGLPSDRFSAERTGGSVSTLTIQRTQQEDSAVYLCASSSGAYNEQFFGPGTRLTVL.

This clone was observed a few times. The rearrangement uses TRBV6-1 and TRBJ2-7; tentative D call: TRBD2 (7 bases). Looked up from germline, CDR1 is MNHNS and CDR2 is SASEGT. V lost 7 bases, J lost 4 bases, and 11 bases lay in between. The CDR3 covers 12 residues. The CDR3 region has the DNA TGTGCCAGCACGCGGGGGCTGTACGAGCAGTACTTC. This encodes CASTRGLYEQYF.

The chain joins TRBV7-9 to TRBJ2-6; no firm D call. Per germline, CDR1 SEHNR and CDR2 FQNEAQ (reference sequence). This CDR3 spans 15 amino acids. Trimming took 3 bases from V and 3 from J, leaving 9 bases between them. CDR3: CASSLSSVGANVLTF. DNA of the CDR3: TGTGCCAGCAGCTTGTCGTCTGTTGGGGCCAACGTCCTGACTTTC.

As DNA, the CDR3 is TGTGCCATCAGTGCCGGACAGGACGCCATACAGACCCAGTACTTC. Its translation is CAISAGQDAIQTQYF. This rearrangement joins TRBV10-3 to TRBJ2-5; 7 bases are a match to TRBD1. V was pared by 4 bases and J by 6 bases, with 11 bases of the junction left unmatched. Germline CDR1 and CDR2: ENHRY and SYGVKD. The CDR3 spans 15 residues.

This clone turned up a few times. V and J are TRBV5-1 and TRBJ2-3; 8 nucleotides line up with TRBD2. V trimming: 3 bases; J trimming: 8 bases; junction bases outside the gene matches: 5. Germline V gene sequence: CDR1 SGHRS, CDR2 YFSETQ. The CDR3 extends over 13 amino acids. The CDR3 region has the DNA TGCGCCAGCAGCTCAGCCCGGGGGGGTACGCAGTATTTT. Amino acid sequence: CASSSARGGTQYF.

V usage is TRBV7-9 and J usage is TRBJ1-5, with D tentatively TRBD1 (5 bases). CDR3 length equals 18 residues. The V end was cut by 5 bases, the J end by 0 bases, with 20 bases between. The germline CDR1 and CDR2 sequences are SEHNR and FQNEAQ (reference sequence). The CDR3: CASSPGLVTDYSNQPQHF. As DNA, the CDR3 is TGTGCCAGCAGCCCTGGCCTCGTGACAGATTATAGCAATCAGCCCCAGCATTTT.

This chain's CDR3 is CASSYSSGYQETQYF. The CDR3 nucleotides read TGTGCCAGCAGTTACTCGTCGGGGTACCAAGAGACCCAGTACTTC. The rearrangement links TRBV6-5 to TRBJ2-5, with a tentative D call TRBD2 (5 bases). V dropped 0 bases and J dropped 0 bases, with 8 bases sitting between them. The length of the CDR3 is 15 residues. Germline CDR1 reads MNHEY; CDR2 reads SVGAGI.

The chain couples TRBV4-3 to TRBJ2-7, with 8 bases lining up with TRBD2. CDR1 and CDR2 from the germline V gene are LGHNA and YSLEER. The CDR3 is made up of 14 amino acids. Unmatched junction bases numbered 2, after V lost 1 base and J lost 3 bases. This CDR3 is CASSQGLAIYEQYF. The DNA of the CDR3 is TGCGCCAGCAGCCAAGGACTAGCGATCTACGAGCAGTACTTC.

This clone has just one count. The chain has TRBV6-5 and TRBJ1-2; 10 positions agree with TRBD1. Trimming removed 4 bases from V and 3 bases from J; junction bases left unmatched: 2. This CDR3 is 14 amino acids long. Germline V gene data show CDR1 as MNHEY and CDR2 as SVGAGI. DNA of the CDR3: TGTGCCAGCAGTTGGGACAGGGGTGACTATGGCTACACCTTC. Its protein is CASSWDRGDYGYTF.

This clone was detected a few times. This chain uses TRBV5-4 with TRBJ1-4; TRBD1 might be the D (5 bases). Germline V gene data show CDR1 as SGHNT and CDR2 as YYREEE (reference sequence). V lost 1 base to trimming and J lost 4 bases, with 8 bases between them. The CDR3 extends over 14 amino acids. The CDR3 DNA reads as TGTGCCAGCAGCTTGACGACAGATAATGAAAAACTGTTTTTT. It specifies CASSLTTDNEKLFF.

The CDR3 region is CASSERGSGTEAFF. CDR3 DNA sequence: TGTGCCAGCAGTGAACGGGGATCCGGCACTGAAGCTTTCTTT. The rearrangement links TRBV2 to TRBJ1-1, with D uncertain. V was trimmed by 2 bases and J by 4 bases, leaving 11 bases between them. Germline loops: CDR1 SNHLY, CDR2 FYNNEI. The CDR3 consists of 14 residues.

V usage is TRBV21-1 and J usage is TRBJ2-5; the table's D call, TRBD1, was not checked against the DNA. TRBV21-1 is classified as a pseudogene. This CDR3 contains 14 residues. The CDR3 loop is CASRGTGAGETQYF. CDR3 coding DNA: TGTGCCAGCAGGGGGACAGGGGCGGGGGAGACCCAGTACTTC.

The chain combines TRBV7-3 with TRBJ2-1, with a possible D match to TRBD1 (6 bases). The length of the CDR3 is 16 residues. Germline CDR1 reads SGHTA; CDR2 reads FQGTGA. The V gene lost 5 bases and the J gene lost 0 bases, with 14 bases spanning the gap. CDR3 residues: CASSLSGTSSYNEQFF. In DNA, the CDR3 is TGTGCCAGCAGCCTATCCGGGACAAGCTCCTACAATGAGCAGTTCTTC. The full variable domain, in which reference TRBV7-3 and TRBJ2-1 provide the parts outside the CDR3, is GAGVSQTPSNKVTEKGKYVELRCDPISGHTALYWYRQSLGQGPEFLIYFQGTGAADDSGLPNDRFFAVRPEGSVSTLKIQRTERGDSAVYLCASSLSGTSSYNEQFFGPGTRLTVL.

The chain carries TRBV6-5 and TRBJ2-7, with D possibly being TRBD1 (6 bases). The CDR3 runs to 15 residues. CDR1 is MNHEY, CDR2 SVGAGI, per germline. Trimming left V 0 bases short and J 0 bases short, with 9 bases between. The CDR3 bases are TGTGCCAGCAGTTACTCAGGGACATCCTCCTACGAGCAGTACTTC. Translated: CASSYSGTSSYEQYF.

The gene calls are TRBV5-4 and TRBJ2-7; 9 bases are shared with TRBD1. The J segment lost 5 bases and the V segment lost 9 bases, leaving 15 bases of the junction unmatched. Germline assignment: CDR1 SGHNT and CDR2 YYREEE (reference sequence). This CDR3 is built from 15 residues. The CDR3 region has the DNA TGTGCCACCCACCCCCGGGACAGGGAATACCACGAGCAGTACTTC. Residues: CATHPRDREYHEQYF. Full variable domain (outside the CDR3, taken from reference TRBV5-4 and TRBJ2-7): ETGVTQSPTHLIKTRGQQVTLRCSSQSGHNTVSWYQQALGQGPQFIFQYYREEENGRGNFPPRFSGLQFPNYSSELNVNALELDDSALYLCATHPRDREYHEQYFGPGTRLTVT.

The chain employs TRBV11-2 and TRBJ2-7; D is undetermined. The CDR3 covers 12 residues. Deletions cut 5 bases from V and 4 bases from J, with 9 bases between. Germline V gene lookup returns CDR1 SGHAT and CDR2 FQNNGV. CDR3 amino acids: CASSLLGYEQYF. In DNA, the CDR3 is TGTGCCAGCAGCCTCCTCGGTTACGAGCAGTACTTC.

This clone was recorded once. This chain links TRBV27 with TRBJ2-2; 13 nucleotides agree with TRBD2. CDR3 length: 17 amino acids. V lost 5 bases and J lost 8; bases outside the gene matches: 11. CDR1 is MNHEY and CDR2 is SMNVEV in the germline V gene (reference sequence). For the CDR3, the DNA is TGTGCCAGCAGTCGGCAGGGACTAGCGGGGACTATGGGGGAGCTGTTTTTT. Protein: CASSRQGLAGTMGELFF.